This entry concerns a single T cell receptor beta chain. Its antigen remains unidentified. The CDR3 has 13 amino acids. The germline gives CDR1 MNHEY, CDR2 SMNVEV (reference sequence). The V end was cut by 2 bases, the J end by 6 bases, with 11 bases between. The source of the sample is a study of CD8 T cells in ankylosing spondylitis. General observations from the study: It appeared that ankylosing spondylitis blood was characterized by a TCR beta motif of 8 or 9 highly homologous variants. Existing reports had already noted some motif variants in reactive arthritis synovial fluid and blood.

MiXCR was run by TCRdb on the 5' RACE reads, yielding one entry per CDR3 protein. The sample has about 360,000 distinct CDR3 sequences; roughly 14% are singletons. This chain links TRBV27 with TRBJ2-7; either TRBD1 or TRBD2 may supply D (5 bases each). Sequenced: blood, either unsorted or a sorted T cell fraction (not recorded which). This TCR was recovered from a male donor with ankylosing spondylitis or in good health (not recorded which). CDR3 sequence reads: CASSLVGTREQYF. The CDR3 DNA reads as TGTGCCAGCAGTTTAGTTGGGACCCGCGAGCAGTACTTC.